This TCR beta chain was observed in a study of blood T cell repertoires in COVID-19. Germline V gene sequence: CDR1 KGHSH, CDR2 LQKENI. V lost 3 bases, J lost 4 bases, and 6 bases stayed unmatched. The CDR3 covers 18 residues. Method: immunoSEQ multiplex PCR; TCRdb's copy keeps in-frame clones and lacks some. The table lists hundreds of thousands of clones, approximately 91% of them singletons. Sequencing was done on a sample of peripheral blood. The receptor was derived from a woman between 25 and 40 years old with COVID-19, enrolled during active disease. The chain has TRBV18 and TRBJ2-1; 16 bases line up with TRBD2. CDR3 residues: CASSPKGLAGGNYNEQFF. DNA for the CDR3: TGTGCCAGCTCACCCAAGGGACTAGCGGGAGGGAATTACAATGAGCAGTTCTTC.